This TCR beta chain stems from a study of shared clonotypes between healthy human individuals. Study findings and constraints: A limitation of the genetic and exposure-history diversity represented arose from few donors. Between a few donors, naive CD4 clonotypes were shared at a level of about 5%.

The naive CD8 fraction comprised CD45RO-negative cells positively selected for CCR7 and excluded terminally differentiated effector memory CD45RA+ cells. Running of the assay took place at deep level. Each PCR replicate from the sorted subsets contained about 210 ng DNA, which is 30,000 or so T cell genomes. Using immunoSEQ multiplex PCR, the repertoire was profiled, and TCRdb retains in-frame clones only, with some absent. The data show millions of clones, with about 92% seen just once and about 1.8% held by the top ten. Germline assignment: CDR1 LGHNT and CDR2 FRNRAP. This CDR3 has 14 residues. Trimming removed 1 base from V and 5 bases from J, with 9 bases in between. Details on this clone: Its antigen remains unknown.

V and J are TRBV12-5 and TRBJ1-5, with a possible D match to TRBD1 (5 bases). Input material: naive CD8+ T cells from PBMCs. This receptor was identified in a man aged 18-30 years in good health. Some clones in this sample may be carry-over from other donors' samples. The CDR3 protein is CASGLGRDYQPQHF. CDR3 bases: TGTGCTAGTGGTTTGGGCAGGGACTATCAGCCCCAGCATTTT.